One and the same sample provided the 14 T cell receptor beta chains below, sequenced in a study of long-term antiretroviral therapy in people with HIV. Assay version v3.0 of immunoSEQ was used, and it was run at survey level. Assay used: immunoSEQ multiplex PCR; TCRdb lists only in-frame clones, some missing. The sample lists 9,500 to 12,000 clones; 65% to 85% were seen once. Material: unsorted PBMCs, obtained 1.8 years after starting antiretroviral therapy. The receptors shown here come from a man aged 35-49 years with HIV.

The chain combines TRBV4-1 with TRBJ2-4; a possible D gene is TRBD1 (6 bases). The V end was cut by 5 bases, the J end by 0 bases, with 14 bases between. CDR3 size: 16 residues. CDR1 is MGHRA and CDR2 is YSYEKL in the germline V gene. Written as DNA, the CDR3 is TGCGCCAGCAGCGGCCACAGGGCCCAAGCCAAAAACATTCAGTACTTC. Its protein product is CASSGHRAQAKNIQYF.

The V gene is TRBV18, the J gene TRBJ1-4; weak D call: TRBD1 (6 bases). Trimming stripped 3 bases from V and 2 bases from J, with 7 bases between. This CDR3 comprises 14 residues. CDR1 and CDR2 from the germline V gene are KGHSH and LQKENI. CDR3 sequence: CASSPQGTNEKLFF. Written as DNA, the CDR3 is TGTGCCAGCTCACCTCAGGGGACTAATGAAAAACTGTTTTTT.

This chain links TRBV7-6 with TRBJ2-1; the match to TRBD2 covers 7 bases. The germline gives CDR1 SGHVS, CDR2 FNYEAQ. V shed 0 bases, J shed 6 bases, and the junction held 2 bases outside the gene matches. There are 14 residues in the CDR3. The CDR3 loop is CASSLAGLLNEQFF. The CDR3 bases are TGTGCCAGCAGCTTAGCGGGACTACTCAATGAGCAGTTCTTC.

On this clone itself: An end of the junction does not agree with germline; a read error may underlie this. The V and J genes are TRBV7-9 and TRBJ2-3; TRBD2 is a possible D gene (5 bases). The CDR3 sequence is 12 residues long. Germline V gives CDR1 SEHNR, CDR2 FQNEAQ (reference sequence). CDR3 protein: CASILRGDTQYF. The CDR3 nucleotides are TGTGCCAGCATCTTACGGGGAGATACGCAGTATTTT.

V is TRBV27 and J is TRBJ2-1; no reliable D call. The ends were cut back, 4 bases at V and 6 bases at J, with 16 bases in the middle. Germline-derived CDR1 and CDR2 are MNHEY and SMNVEV (reference sequence). The CDR3 totals 15 residues. This chain's CDR3 is CASSSKSINRNEQFF. CDR3 nucleotide sequence: TGTGCCAGCAGTTCTAAATCTATAAACCGCAATGAGCAGTTCTTC.

This clone is deemed medium-sized (0.01 to 0.1%). The chain carries TRBV10-3 and TRBJ2-7; D not certain. Germline-derived CDR1 and CDR2 are ENHRY and SYGVKD. Trimming cost V 4 bases and J 5 bases, with 12 bases left between them. This CDR3 has 13 amino acids. CDR3 protein: CAISGNPSNEQYF. The CDR3 DNA reads as TGTGCCATCAGTGGGAACCCTTCGAACGAGCAGTACTTC.

This clone has a handful of counts. This sequence joins TRBV7-6 and TRBJ2-7; 8 bases are shared with TRBD1. V was clipped by 0 bases and J by 6 bases; unmatched bases: 19. The length of the CDR3 is 19 residues. Germline CDR1 is SGHVS and CDR2 is FNYEAQ. CDR3 coding DNA: TGTGCCAGCAGCTTAGCGGGGGTCAGGGGGCCTTCGAGAGCTGGCGAGCAGTACTTC. Protein: CASSLAGVRGPSRAGEQYF. The full variable domain, in which reference TRBV7-6 and TRBJ2-7 provide the parts outside the CDR3, is GAGVSQSPRYKVTKRGQDVALRCDPISGHVSLYWYRQALGQGPEFLTYFNYEAQQDKSGLPNDRFSAERPEGSISTLTIQRTEQRDSAMYRCASSLAGVRGPSRAGEQYFGPGTRLTVT.

The rearrangement links TRBV29-1 to TRBJ2-1, with 14 positions matching TRBD2. CDR1 is SQVTM, CDR2 ANQGSEA, per germline. V lost 5 bases and J lost 0; bases outside the gene matches: 6. CDR3 length: 17 residues. CDR3 in amino acids: CSVSPGLAGASYNEQFF. Here the CDR3 DNA reads TGCAGCGTTTCCCCGGGACTAGCGGGAGCCTCCTACAATGAGCAGTTCTTC.

The chain carries TRBV7-3 and TRBJ2-7, with D perhaps TRBD1 (6 bases). CDR3 length: 13 residues. V was shortened by 2 bases and J by 7 bases, with 12 bases between the two germline ends. CDR1 SGHTA and CDR2 FQGTGA come from the germline V gene. This chain's CDR3 is CASSLQGLGEQYF. The DNA for the CDR3 is TGTGCCAGCAGCTTACAGGGGCTCGGGGAGCAGTACTTC.

The chain combines TRBV5-5 with TRBJ1-1; the D gene is possibly TRBD1 (5 bases). V lost 2 bases and J 4 bases, leaving 9 bases between the germline ends. CDR1 and CDR2 (germline): SGHKS, YYEKEE (reference sequence). This CDR3 is 13 amino acids long. CDR3 residues: CASSLITGTEAFF. The CDR3 nucleotides are TGTGCCAGCAGCTTAATTACAGGCACTGAAGCTTTCTTT.

The table lists this clone with a few counts. The genes are TRBV7-9 and TRBJ1-1, with TRBD1 identical over 9 bases. CDR1 SEHNR and CDR2 FQNEAQ come from the germline V gene (reference sequence). The junction had 3 bases not matched to a gene; V was cut back by 7 bases and J by 3 bases. This CDR3 contains 13 residues. The CDR3: CASIQGADTEAFF. Written as DNA, the CDR3 is TGTGCCAGCATACAGGGGGCAGACACTGAAGCTTTCTTT.

Here the CDR3 DNA reads TGCGCCAGCAGACCCAGTGGGATACCCGAGCAGTACTTC. Its protein is CASRPSGIPEQYF. J is TRBJ2-7 and V is TRBV5-1; D not certain. The V gene's germline CDR1 is SGHRS and CDR2 YFSETQ. This CDR3 contains 13 residues. V lost 5 bases and J lost 6, with 15 bases in between. Complete variable domain (other parts from reference TRBV5-1 and TRBJ2-7): KAGVTQTPRYLIKTRGQQVTLSCSPISGHRSVSWYQQTPGQGLQFLFEYFSETQRNKGNFPGRFSGRQFSNSRSEMNVSTLELGDSALYLCASRPSGIPEQYFGPGTRLTVT.

The V and J genes are TRBV2 and TRBJ1-5; D is perhaps TRBD1 (5 bases). Germline loops: CDR1 SNHLY, CDR2 FYNNEI. Trimming removed 11 bases from V and 6 bases from J, with 17 bases in between. This CDR3 is built from 13 residues. CDR3 nucleotides: TGTGCCTGCACACCCAGGGTGGCTCAGCCCCAGCATTTT. It specifies CACTPRVAQPQHF.

V is TRBV2 and J is TRBJ2-7; D remains unclear. CDR3 length: 11 residues. V was cut by 4 bases and J by 1 base, with 2 bases left in between. Germline V gives CDR1 SNHLY, CDR2 FYNNEI. Written as DNA, the CDR3 is TGTGCCAGCAGTGTTTCCTACGAGCAGTACTTC. It specifies CASSVSYEQYF.